Listed below are T cell receptor beta chains from one sample, sequenced in a study of response to subunit inactivated influenza vaccine. One entry per CDR3 protein results from TCRdb running MiXCR on the RT-PCR reads. Of approximately 530,000 distinct CDR3 sequences in the sample, 6.5% to 8% were seen once. The source material was PBMCs from blood, sampled roughly 24 months after vaccination. The receptor set was obtained from a man between 50 and 69 years old who received an inactivated influenza vaccine. Both conserved end residues are part of each CDR3. The order of the fields is D gene, clone size, J gene, V gene, CDR3 protein, CDR3 DNA. D genes are given only for firm matches. Clone size is given for some rows only: seen once, a few or many times, or a class if the clone is expanded.

D: -
size: few
J: TRBJ2-2
V: TRBV19
CDR3: CASSIWPPGGELFF
DNA: TGTGCCAGTAGTATATGGCCCCCAGGCGGGGAGCTGTTTTTT

D: TRBD2
size: -
J: TRBJ2-7
V: TRBV7-9
CDR3: CASSVGEGHEQYF
DNA: TGTGCCAGCAGCGTGGGGGAGGGCCACGAGCAGTACTTC

D: TRBD1
size: -
J: TRBJ1-6
V: TRBV4-2
CDR3: CASSRDRGASNSPLHF
DNA: TGTGCCAGCAGCCGCGACAGGGGTGCCTCAAATTCACCCCTCCACTTT

D: -
size: -
J: TRBJ2-5
V: TRBV6-5
CDR3: CASSYFASETQYF
DNA: TGTGCCAGCAGTTACTTTGCTAGCGAGACCCAGTACTTC

D: -
size: many
J: TRBJ2-7
V: TRBV12-3/TRBV12-4
CDR3: CASSPLAALSWAYEQYF
DNA: TGTGCCAGCAGTCCGCTCGCTGCACTCTCATGGGCCTACGAGCAGTACTTC

D: -
size: few
J: TRBJ2-1
V: TRBV24-1
CDR3: CATSDGQGTEQFF
DNA: TGTGCCACCAGTGATGGACAAGGGACGGAGCAGTTCTTC

D: -
size: few
J: TRBJ2-1
V: TRBV21-1
CDR3: CASSSRSGPPFVSYNEQFF
DNA: TGTGCCAGCAGCAGCCGTTCCGGGCCCCCGTTCGTATCCTACAATGAGCAGTTCTTC

D: -
size: -
J: TRBJ2-7
V: TRBV30
CDR3: CAWGRDTSYEQYF
DNA: TGTGCCTGGGGAAGGGACACCTCCTACGAGCAGTACTTC

D: TRBD1
size: -
J: TRBJ2-7
V: TRBV5-1
CDR3: CASSLAGTGGFREQYF
DNA: TGCGCCAGCAGCTTGGCGGGGACAGGGGGTTTTCGCGAGCAGTACTTC

D: TRBD1
size: -
J: TRBJ1-1
V: TRBV27
CDR3: CASSLNSREGALRGKAFF
DNA: TGTGCCAGCAGTTTAAATTCGAGGGAGGGGGCCCTTAGGGGGAAGGCTTTCTTT

D: -
size: few
J: TRBJ1-3
V: TRBV12-3/TRBV12-4
CDR3: CASSPSRRFSGNTIYF
DNA: TGTGCCAGCAGTCCCTCAAGAAGGTTCTCTGGAAACACCATATATTTT

D: TRBD2
size: -
J: TRBJ2-3
V: TRBV7-8
CDR3: CASSPRGLAGVYF
DNA: TGTGCCAGCAGCCCCCGGGGGTTAGCGGGAGTGTATTTT

D: -
size: -
J: TRBJ2-7
V: TRBV19
CDR3: CASSNRDPSYEQYF
DNA: TGTGCCAGTAGTAACCGGGATCCTTCCTACGAGCAGTACTTC

D: TRBD2
size: few
J: TRBJ2-3
V: TRBV4-2
CDR3: CASSHPTSGGADTQYF
DNA: TGTGCCAGCAGCCATCCTACTAGCGGGGGGGCGGATACGCAGTATTTT

D: -
size: many
J: TRBJ2-1
V: TRBV5-1
CDR3: CASRYFNEQFF
DNA: TGCGCCAGCAGGTATTTTAATGAGCAGTTCTTC

D: TRBD1
size: many
J: TRBJ1-1
V: TRBV12-3/TRBV12-4
CDR3: CASSDRGQVTAFF
DNA: TGTGCCAGCAGTGACAGGGGGCAGGTTACGGCTTTCTTT

D: -
size: many
J: TRBJ2-3
V: TRBV20-1
CDR3: CSASGLGGAVDTQYF
DNA: TGCAGTGCTAGCGGCCTAGGGGGGGCAGTAGATACGCAGTATTTT

D: -
size: few
J: TRBJ1-1
V: TRBV5-6
CDR3: CASSPGLWGTEAFF
DNA: TGTGCCAGCAGCCCGGGCCTTTGGGGCACTGAAGCTTTCTTT

D: TRBD1
size: many
J: TRBJ1-1
V: TRBV5-1
CDR3: CASSLRTGPSTEAFF
DNA: TGCGCCAGCAGCTTACGGACAGGGCCCTCCACTGAAGCTTTCTTT

D: TRBD1
size: -
J: TRBJ1-1
V: TRBV12-3/TRBV12-4
CDR3: CASSFTGGLTEAFF
DNA: TGTGCCAGCAGTTTCACAGGGGGTTTGACTGAAGCTTTCTTT

D: TRBD2
size: -
J: TRBJ2-3
V: TRBV6-2/TRBV6-3
CDR3: CASRAHSGRSTDTQYF
DNA: TGTGCCAGCAGAGCTCACAGCGGGAGGAGCACAGATACGCAGTATTTT

D: -
size: -
J: TRBJ2-3
V: TRBV24-1
CDR3: CATSDPGPRMTDTQYF
DNA: TGTGCCACCAGTGACCCGGGACCCCGTATGACAGATACGCAGTATTTT

D: TRBD1
size: many
J: TRBJ2-2
V: TRBV6-2/TRBV6-3
CDR3: CASSTYRDRSPGELFF
DNA: TGTGCCAGCAGTACCTACCGGGACAGGTCGCCCGGGGAGCTGTTTTTT

D: -
size: many
J: TRBJ1-6
V: TRBV6-5
CDR3: CASSLLDNSPLHF
DNA: TGTGCCAGCAGCCTACTAGATAATTCACCCCTCCACTTT

D: TRBD2
size: few
J: TRBJ2-1
V: TRBV4-3
CDR3: CASSHGLAGSYNEQFF
DNA: TGCGCCAGCAGCCATGGACTAGCGGGATCCTACAATGAGCAGTTCTTC

D: TRBD1
size: -
J: TRBJ1-2
V: TRBV12-3/TRBV12-4
CDR3: CASSLDSTGGGYTF
DNA: TGTGCCAGCAGTTTAGATTCGACAGGGGGAGGCTACACCTTC

D: -
size: -
J: TRBJ2-3
V: TRBV5-5
CDR3: CASSLVLPTDTQYF
DNA: TGTGCCAGCAGCTTGGTGCTCCCCACAGATACGCAGTATTTT

D: -
size: many
J: TRBJ1-1
V: TRBV7-8
CDR3: CASMLARNTEAFF
DNA: TGTGCCAGCATGTTAGCGCGCAACACTGAAGCTTTCTTT

D: -
size: -
J: TRBJ2-5
V: TRBV20-1
CDR3: CSASRRAGPQETQYF
DNA: TGCAGTGCTAGTCGGAGAGCGGGCCCCCAAGAGACCCAGTACTTC

D: TRBD1
size: few
J: TRBJ2-5
V: TRBV4-2
CDR3: CASSQPRGQGLQETQYF
DNA: TGTGCCAGCAGCCAACCTAGGGGACAGGGACTCCAAGAGACCCAGTACTTC

D: TRBD1
size: -
J: TRBJ2-7
V: TRBV30
CDR3: CAWSATGTGAHEQYF
DNA: TGTGCCTGGAGTGCAACCGGGACAGGGGCCCACGAGCAGTACTTC

D: -
size: many
J: TRBJ2-7
V: TRBV11-2
CDR3: CASFDPSDEQYF
DNA: TGTGCCAGCTTTGACCCCTCGGACGAGCAGTACTTC

D: -
size: few
J: TRBJ2-7
V: TRBV20-1
CDR3: CSARTSGLGYEQYF
DNA: TGCAGTGCTAGAACATCAGGACTGGGCTACGAGCAGTACTTC

D: TRBD1
size: -
J: TRBJ1-3
V: TRBV20-1
CDR3: CSARQGRSSGNTIYF
DNA: TGCAGTGCTCGACAGGGTCGAAGCTCTGGAAACACCATATATTTT

D: -
size: many
J: TRBJ2-2
V: TRBV7-2
CDR3: CASSSVRNTGELFF
DNA: TGTGCCAGCAGCTCCGTCCGAAACACCGGGGAGCTGTTTTTT

D: -
size: many
J: TRBJ2-3
V: TRBV6-5
CDR3: CASSYSPGGGSTDTQYF
DNA: TGTGCCAGCAGTTACTCGCCCGGCGGAGGAAGCACAGATACGCAGTATTTT

D: TRBD2
size: few
J: TRBJ2-3
V: TRBV7-9
CDR3: CASSRTELAGGTDTQYF
DNA: TGTGCCAGCAGCCGCACCGAACTAGCGGGAGGCACAGATACGCAGTATTTT

D: -
size: few
J: TRBJ1-5
V: TRBV4-1
CDR3: CASSQEGRVNQPQHF
DNA: TGCGCCAGCAGCCAAGAGGGCAGAGTCAATCAGCCCCAGCATTTT

D: -
size: -
J: TRBJ2-5
V: TRBV7-6
CDR3: CASSLWGADNDETQYF
DNA: TGTGCCAGCAGCTTATGGGGGGCCGATAATGACGAGACCCAGTACTTC

D: -
size: few
J: TRBJ2-7
V: TRBV5-1
CDR3: CASSFRSTDYEQYF
DNA: TGCGCCAGCAGCTTCAGATCGACAGACTACGAGCAGTACTTC

D: -
size: -
J: TRBJ2-3
V: TRBV7-9
CDR3: CASSLPLGVPTDTQYF
DNA: TGTGCCAGCAGCCTACCTCTTGGGGTCCCAACAGATACGCAGTATTTT

D: -
size: -
J: TRBJ1-6
V: TRBV7-9
CDR3: CASSLRPSGSPLHF
DNA: TGTGCCAGCAGCCTCAGACCCTCCGGTTCACCCCTCCACTTT

D: TRBD2
size: few
J: TRBJ2-7
V: TRBV10-3
CDR3: CAIRGLAGGNSYEQYF
DNA: TGTGCCATCAGGGGACTAGCGGGAGGGAACTCCTACGAGCAGTACTTC

D: TRBD2
size: few
J: TRBJ2-1
V: TRBV18
CDR3: CASSTIAGGSYNEQFF
DNA: TGTGCCAGCTCAACAATAGCGGGGGGCTCCTACAATGAGCAGTTCTTC

D: -
size: many
J: TRBJ1-1
V: TRBV3-1
CDR3: CASSQTVNTEAFF
DNA: TGTGCCAGCAGCCAGACGGTGAACACTGAAGCTTTCTTT

D: -
size: few
J: TRBJ1-1
V: TRBV10-3
CDR3: CAISGQGNTEAFF
DNA: TGTGCCATCAGTGGTCAGGGGAACACTGAAGCTTTCTTT

D: TRBD1
size: many
J: TRBJ2-7
V: TRBV5-1
CDR3: CASSIRDRDPYEQYF
DNA: TGCGCCAGCAGCATTCGGGACAGGGACCCTTACGAGCAGTACTTC

D: -
size: many
J: TRBJ1-1
V: TRBV2
CDR3: CASSESPRLNTEAFF
DNA: TGTGCCAGCAGTGAGTCCCCCAGACTGAACACTGAAGCTTTCTTT

D: TRBD1
size: many
J: TRBJ2-7
V: TRBV27
CDR3: CASRSGQGIYEQYF
DNA: TGTGCCAGCCGATCGGGACAGGGGATATACGAGCAGTACTTC

D: -
size: many
J: TRBJ2-5
V: TRBV4-1
CDR3: CASSRMSRETQYF
DNA: TGCGCCAGCAGCCGCATGAGCCGAGAGACCCAGTACTTC

D: -
size: few
J: TRBJ2-1
V: TRBV29-1
CDR3: CSVEDLRRGNYNEQFF
DNA: TGCAGCGTTGAAGATCTAAGGCGCGGTAATTACAATGAGCAGTTCTTC

D: -
size: -
J: TRBJ1-3
V: TRBV12-3/TRBV12-4
CDR3: CASSQRGTPSGNTIYF
DNA: TGTGCCAGCAGCCAGCGCGGGACCCCCTCTGGAAACACCATATATTTT

D: TRBD2
size: -
J: TRBJ2-1
V: TRBV5-6
CDR3: CASSSLAGVISYNEQFF
DNA: TGTGCCAGCAGCTCGTTAGCGGGGGTAATCTCCTACAATGAGCAGTTCTTC

D: -
size: few
J: TRBJ1-5
V: TRBV5-6
CDR3: CASSLALRGSNQPQHF
DNA: TGTGCCAGCAGCTTGGCCTTGAGGGGGAGCAATCAGCCCCAGCATTTT

D: TRBD2
size: few
J: TRBJ2-5
V: TRBV15
CDR3: CATSRVDTGGPQETQYF
DNA: TGTGCCACCAGCAGAGTGGATACGGGAGGGCCCCAAGAGACCCAGTACTTC

D: -
size: -
J: TRBJ2-7
V: TRBV7-9
CDR3: CASSEEDSYEQYF
DNA: TGTGCCAGCAGCGAGGAGGATTCCTACGAGCAGTACTTC

D: -
size: many
J: TRBJ2-7
V: TRBV12-3/TRBV12-4
CDR3: CASSRTREREQYF
DNA: TGTGCCAGCAGTCGGACTCGGGAGCGCGAGCAGTACTTC

D: -
size: -
J: TRBJ2-1
V: TRBV29-1
CDR3: CSYRVTDYNEQFF
DNA: TGCAGCTACCGCGTGACGGACTACAATGAGCAGTTCTTC

D: -
size: many
J: TRBJ2-7
V: TRBV5-1
CDR3: CASSPLGNNLYEQYF
DNA: TGCGCCAGCAGCCCTCTGGGGAACAACCTCTACGAGCAGTACTTC

D: -
size: many
J: TRBJ1-5
V: TRBV15
CDR3: CATSSGWGESNQPQHF
DNA: TGTGCCACCAGCAGTGGATGGGGAGAGAGCAATCAGCCCCAGCATTTT